The clone carrying this TCR beta chain was seen many times. The sample is drawn from a study of T cells in Graves' hyperthyroidism and ophthalmopathy. Study-wide background: Peripheral blood draws took place at initial diagnosis, ahead of any treatment.

Not enrolled were patients with uncontrolled infection, other autoimmune disease, pregnancy or lactation. Trimming took off 5 bases at V and 2 bases at J, with 15 bases between the two ends. Germline CDR1 reads DFQATT; CDR2 reads SNEGSKA (reference sequence). The CDR3 runs 14 residues. Template material for amplifying TCR beta CDR3 regions consisted of RNA transcripts. HTBI primers were the set used in a first-round RT-PCR of the TCR CDR3. TCRdb reprocessed the multiplex PCR reads with MiXCR, giving one entry per CDR3 protein. This table has under 650,000 distinct CDR3 sequences, roughly 16% appearing once.

This chain connects TRBV20-1 to TRBJ1-1; possibly TRBD1 for D (6 bases). The sequenced sample consisted of blood. The TCR originated in a young woman with Graves' hyperthyroidism. CDR3 sequence reads: CSAPRWGQNTEAFF. The CDR3 DNA reads TGCAGTGCTCCCCGTTGGGGGCAAAACACTGAAGCTTTCTTT.